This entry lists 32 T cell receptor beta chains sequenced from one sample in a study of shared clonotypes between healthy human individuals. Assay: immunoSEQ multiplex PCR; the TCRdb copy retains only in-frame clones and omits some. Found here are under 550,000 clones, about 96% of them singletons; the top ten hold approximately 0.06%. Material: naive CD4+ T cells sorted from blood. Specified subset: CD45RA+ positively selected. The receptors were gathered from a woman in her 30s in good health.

CDR3 nucleotides: TGTGCCAGTAAACTAGCGGGAGTCAATGAGCAGTTCTTC. Translated, it gives CASKLAGVNEQFF. V is TRBV19 and J is TRBJ2-1; 11 bases fit TRBD2. The CDR3 has 13 residues. Germline-derived CDR1 and CDR2 are LNHDA and SQIVND (reference sequence). With V trimmed by 7 bases and J by 6 bases, 2 bases remained unmatched.

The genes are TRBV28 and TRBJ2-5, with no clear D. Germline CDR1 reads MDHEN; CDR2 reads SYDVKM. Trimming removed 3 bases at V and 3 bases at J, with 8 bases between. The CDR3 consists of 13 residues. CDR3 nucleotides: TGTGCCAGCAGTTTCGGTGCGAAAGAGACCCAGTACTTC. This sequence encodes CASSFGAKETQYF.

The CDR3 nucleotides read TGTGCCAGCAGTGACCTCCTAAAATACCCGGGCCTCTACGAGCAGTACTTC. Protein: CASSDLLKYPGLYEQYF. The J gene is TRBJ2-7, the V gene TRBV6-1; no reliable D call. Trimming pared 3 bases from V and 3 bases from J, leaving 21 bases between. Germline V gene lookup returns CDR1 MNHNS and CDR2 SASEGT. The CDR3 has 17 amino acids.

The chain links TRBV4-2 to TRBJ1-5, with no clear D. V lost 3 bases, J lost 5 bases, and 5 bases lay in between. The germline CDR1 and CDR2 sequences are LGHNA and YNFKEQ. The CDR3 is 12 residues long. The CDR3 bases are TGTGCCAGCAGCCATGGGGATCAGCCCCAGCATTTT. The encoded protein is CASSHGDQPQHF.

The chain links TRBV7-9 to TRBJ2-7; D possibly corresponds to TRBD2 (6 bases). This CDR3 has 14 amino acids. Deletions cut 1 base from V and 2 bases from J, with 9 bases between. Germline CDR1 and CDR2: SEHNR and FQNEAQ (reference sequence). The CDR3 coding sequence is TGTGCCAGCAGCTTAGGACTAGAGACCTACGAGCAGTACTTC. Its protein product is CASSLGLETYEQYF.

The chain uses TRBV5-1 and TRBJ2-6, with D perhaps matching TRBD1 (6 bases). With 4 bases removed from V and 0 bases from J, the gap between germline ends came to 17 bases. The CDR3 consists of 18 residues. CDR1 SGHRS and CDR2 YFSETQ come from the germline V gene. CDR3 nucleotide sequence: TGCGCCAGCAGCGAGGCCGGGACAAGTAGCTCTGGGGCCAACGTCCTGACTTTC. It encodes CASSEAGTSSSGANVLTF.

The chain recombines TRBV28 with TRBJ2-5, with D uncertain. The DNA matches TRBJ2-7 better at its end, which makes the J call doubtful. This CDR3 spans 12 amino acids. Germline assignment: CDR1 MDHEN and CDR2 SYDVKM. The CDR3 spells CASALLGFEQYF. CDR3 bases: TGTGCCAGCGCTCTTTTGGGGTTCGAGCAGTACTTC.

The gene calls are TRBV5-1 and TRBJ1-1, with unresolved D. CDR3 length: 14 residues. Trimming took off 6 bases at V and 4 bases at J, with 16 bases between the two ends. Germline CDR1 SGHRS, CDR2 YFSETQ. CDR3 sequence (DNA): TGCGCCAGCAAGAGAGACGGGGTAGGCACTGAAGCTTTCTTT. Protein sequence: CASKRDGVGTEAFF.

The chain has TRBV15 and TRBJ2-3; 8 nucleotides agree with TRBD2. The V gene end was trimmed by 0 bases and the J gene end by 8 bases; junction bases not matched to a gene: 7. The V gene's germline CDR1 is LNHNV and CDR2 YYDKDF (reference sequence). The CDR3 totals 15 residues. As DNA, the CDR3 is TGTGCCACCAGCAGAGACTCCAGCGGGAGCGGTACGCAGTATTTT. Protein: CATSRDSSGSGTQYF.

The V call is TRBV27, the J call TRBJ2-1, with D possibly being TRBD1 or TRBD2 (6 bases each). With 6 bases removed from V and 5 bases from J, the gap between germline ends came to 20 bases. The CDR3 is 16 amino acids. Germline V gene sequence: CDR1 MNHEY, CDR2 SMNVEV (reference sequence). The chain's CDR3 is CASSNLRVRGDNEQFF. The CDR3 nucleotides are TGTGCCAGCAGCAACCTTCGGGTTAGGGGGGACAATGAGCAGTTCTTC.

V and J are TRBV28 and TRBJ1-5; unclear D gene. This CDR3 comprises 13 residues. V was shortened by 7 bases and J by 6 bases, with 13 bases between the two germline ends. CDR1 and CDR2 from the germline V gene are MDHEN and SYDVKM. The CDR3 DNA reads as TGTGCCAGCACCACTCAGTTCAGTCAGCCCCAGCATTTT. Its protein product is CASTTQFSQPQHF.

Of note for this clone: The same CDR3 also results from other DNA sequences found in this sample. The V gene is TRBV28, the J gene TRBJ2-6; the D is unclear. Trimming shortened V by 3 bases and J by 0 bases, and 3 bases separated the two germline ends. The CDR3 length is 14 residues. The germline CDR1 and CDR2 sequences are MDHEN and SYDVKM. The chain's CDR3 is CASSLSSGANVLTF. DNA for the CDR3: TGTGCCAGCAGTTTGAGCTCTGGGGCCAACGTCCTGACTTTC.

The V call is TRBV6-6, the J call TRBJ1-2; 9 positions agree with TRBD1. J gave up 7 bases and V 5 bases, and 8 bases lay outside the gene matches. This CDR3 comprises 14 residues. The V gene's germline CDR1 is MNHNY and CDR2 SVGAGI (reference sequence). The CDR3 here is CASSHLDRGRGYTF. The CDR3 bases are TGTGCCAGCAGTCACCTGGACAGGGGTCGTGGCTACACCTTC.

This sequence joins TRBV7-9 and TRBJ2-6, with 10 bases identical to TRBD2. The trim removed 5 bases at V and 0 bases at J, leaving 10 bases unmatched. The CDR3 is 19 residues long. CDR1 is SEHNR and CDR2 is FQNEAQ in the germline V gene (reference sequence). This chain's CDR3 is CASSPRDLAGVSGANVLTF. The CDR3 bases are TGTGCCAGCAGCCCGAGAGACCTAGCGGGGGTCTCTGGGGCCAACGTCCTGACTTTC.

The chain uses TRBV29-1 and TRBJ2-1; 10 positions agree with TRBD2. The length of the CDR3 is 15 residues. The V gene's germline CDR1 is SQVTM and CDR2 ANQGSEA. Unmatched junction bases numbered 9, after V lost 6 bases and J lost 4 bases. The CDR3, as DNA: TGCAGCGTAGCTATACTAGCGGGACCGTACAATGAGCAGTTCTTC. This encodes CSVAILAGPYNEQFF.

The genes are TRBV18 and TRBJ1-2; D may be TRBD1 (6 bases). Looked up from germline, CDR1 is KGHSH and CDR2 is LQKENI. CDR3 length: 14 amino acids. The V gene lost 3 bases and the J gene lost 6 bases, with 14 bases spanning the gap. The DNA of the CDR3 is TGTGCCAGCTCACCTGTAAAGGGGGGGCATGGCTACACCTTC. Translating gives CASSPVKGGHGYTF.

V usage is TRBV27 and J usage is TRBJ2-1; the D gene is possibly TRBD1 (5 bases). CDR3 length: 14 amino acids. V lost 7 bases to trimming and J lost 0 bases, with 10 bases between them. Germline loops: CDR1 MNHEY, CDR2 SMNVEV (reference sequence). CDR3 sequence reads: CASIRVGSYNEQFF. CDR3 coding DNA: TGTGCCAGCATCAGGGTGGGCTCCTACAATGAGCAGTTCTTC.

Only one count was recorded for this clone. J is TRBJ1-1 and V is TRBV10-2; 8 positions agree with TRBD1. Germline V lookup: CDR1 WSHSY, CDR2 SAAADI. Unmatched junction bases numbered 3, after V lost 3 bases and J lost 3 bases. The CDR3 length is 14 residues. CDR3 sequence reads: CASSEGTGHTEAFF. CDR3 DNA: TGCGCCAGCAGTGAAGGGACAGGCCACACTGAAGCTTTCTTT.

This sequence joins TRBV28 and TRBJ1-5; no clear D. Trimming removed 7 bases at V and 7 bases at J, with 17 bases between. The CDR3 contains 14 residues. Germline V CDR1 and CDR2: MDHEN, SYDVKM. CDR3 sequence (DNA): TGTGCCAGCATCGAAGCGAGGGTGTACCAGCCCCAGCATTTT. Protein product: CASIEARVYQPQHF.

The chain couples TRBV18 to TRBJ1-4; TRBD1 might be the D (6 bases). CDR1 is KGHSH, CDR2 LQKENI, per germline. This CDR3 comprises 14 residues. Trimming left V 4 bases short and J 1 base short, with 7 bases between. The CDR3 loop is CASSRGGTNEKLFF. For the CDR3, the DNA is TGTGCCAGCTCACGAGGGGGAACTAATGAAAAACTGTTTTTT. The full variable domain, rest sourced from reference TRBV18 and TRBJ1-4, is NAGVMQNPRHLVRRRGQEARLRCSPMKGHSHVYWYRQLPEEGLKFMVYLQKENIIDESGMPKERFSAEFPKEGPSILRIQQVVRGDSAAYFCASSRGGTNEKLFFGSGTQLSVL.

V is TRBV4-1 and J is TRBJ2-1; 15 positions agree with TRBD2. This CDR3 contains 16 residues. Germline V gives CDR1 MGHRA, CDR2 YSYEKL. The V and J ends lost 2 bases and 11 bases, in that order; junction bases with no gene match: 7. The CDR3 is CASSQNHGTSGRKQFF. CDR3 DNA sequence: TGCGCCAGCAGCCAAAACCACGGGACTAGCGGGAGGAAGCAGTTCTTC.

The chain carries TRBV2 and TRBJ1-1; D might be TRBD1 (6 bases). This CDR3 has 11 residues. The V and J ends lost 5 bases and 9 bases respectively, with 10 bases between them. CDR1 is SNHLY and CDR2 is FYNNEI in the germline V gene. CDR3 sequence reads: CASSPGQKAFF. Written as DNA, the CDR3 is TGTGCCAGCAGTCCCGGACAGAAAGCTTTCTTT.

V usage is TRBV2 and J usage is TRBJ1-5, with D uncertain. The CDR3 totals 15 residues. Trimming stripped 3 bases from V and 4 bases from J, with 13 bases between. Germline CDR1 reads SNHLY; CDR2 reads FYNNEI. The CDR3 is CASSEELAGNQPQHF. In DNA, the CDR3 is TGTGCCAGCAGTGAGGAATTAGCGGGGAATCAGCCCCAGCATTTT.

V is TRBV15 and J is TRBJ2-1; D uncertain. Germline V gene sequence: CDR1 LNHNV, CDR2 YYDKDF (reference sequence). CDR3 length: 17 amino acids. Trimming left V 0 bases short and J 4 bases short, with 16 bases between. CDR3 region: CATSRDSRSRRYNEQFF. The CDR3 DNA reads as TGTGCCACCAGCAGAGATAGCAGGTCCCGCCGATACAATGAGCAGTTCTTC. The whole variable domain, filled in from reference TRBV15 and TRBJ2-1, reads DAMVIQNPRYQVTQFGKPVTLSCSQTLNHNVMYWYQQKSSQAPKLLFHYYDKDFNNEADTPDNFQSRRPNTSFCFLDIRSPGLGDTAMYLCATSRDSRSRRYNEQFFGPGTRLTVL.

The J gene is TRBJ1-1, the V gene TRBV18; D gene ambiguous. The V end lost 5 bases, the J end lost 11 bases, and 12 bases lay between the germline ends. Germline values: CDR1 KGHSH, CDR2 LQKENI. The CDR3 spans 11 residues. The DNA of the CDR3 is TGTGCCAGCTCAGTCGGAACCCGGGCTTTCTTT. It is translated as CASSVGTRAFF.

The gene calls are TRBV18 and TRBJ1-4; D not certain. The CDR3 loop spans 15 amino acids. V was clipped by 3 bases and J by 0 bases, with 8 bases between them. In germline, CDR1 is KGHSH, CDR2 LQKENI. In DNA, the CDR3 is TGTGCCAGCTCACCCGGATTCGCAACTAATGAAAAACTGTTTTTT. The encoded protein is CASSPGFATNEKLFF. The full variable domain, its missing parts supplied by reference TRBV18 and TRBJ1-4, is NAGVMQNPRHLVRRRGQEARLRCSPMKGHSHVYWYRQLPEEGLKFMVYLQKENIIDESGMPKERFSAEFPKEGPSILRIQQVVRGDSAAYFCASSPGFATNEKLFFGSGTQLSVL.

The CDR3 nucleotides are TGTGCCAGTAGTATAGGACAGCGGAGCTCCTACGAGCAGTACTTC. Amino acids: CASSIGQRSSYEQYF. The rearrangement uses TRBV19 and TRBJ2-5; D may be TRBD1 or TRBD2 (5 bases each). TRBJ2-7 explains the end of the DNA better; the J call may be wrong. The germline CDR1 and CDR2 sequences are LNHDA and SQIVND (reference sequence). This CDR3 spans 15 amino acids.

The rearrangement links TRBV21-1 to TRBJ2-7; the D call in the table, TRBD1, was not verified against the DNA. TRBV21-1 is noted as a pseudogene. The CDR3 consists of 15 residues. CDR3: CASSLYLQTTYEQYF. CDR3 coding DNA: TGTGCCAGCAGTCTGTATTTACAGACCACCTACGAGCAGTACTTC.

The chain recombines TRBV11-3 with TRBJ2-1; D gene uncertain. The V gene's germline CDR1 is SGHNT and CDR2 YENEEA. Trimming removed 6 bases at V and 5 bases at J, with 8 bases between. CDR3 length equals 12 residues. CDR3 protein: CASRGQDNEQFF. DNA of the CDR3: TGTGCCAGCAGGGGTCAGGACAATGAGCAGTTCTTC. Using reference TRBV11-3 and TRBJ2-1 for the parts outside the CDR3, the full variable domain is EAGVVQSPRYKIIEKKQPVAFWCNPISGHNTLYWYLQNLGQGPELLIRYENEEAVDDSQLPKDRFSAERLKGVDSTLKIQPAELGDSAVYLCASRGQDNEQFFGPGTRLTVL.

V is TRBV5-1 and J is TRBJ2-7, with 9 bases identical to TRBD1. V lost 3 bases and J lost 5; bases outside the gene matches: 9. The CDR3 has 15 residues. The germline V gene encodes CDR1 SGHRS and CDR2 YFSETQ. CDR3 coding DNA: TGCGCCAGCAGCTCGGGACAGGGTGGAATCAACGAGCAGTACTTC. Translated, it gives CASSSGQGGINEQYF.

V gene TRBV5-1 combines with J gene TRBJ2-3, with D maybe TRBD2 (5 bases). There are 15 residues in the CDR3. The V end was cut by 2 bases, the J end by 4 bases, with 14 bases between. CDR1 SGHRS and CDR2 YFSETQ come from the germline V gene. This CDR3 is CASSLRGIDADTQYF. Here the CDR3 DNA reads TGCGCCAGCAGCTTAAGAGGGATCGATGCAGATACGCAGTATTTT.

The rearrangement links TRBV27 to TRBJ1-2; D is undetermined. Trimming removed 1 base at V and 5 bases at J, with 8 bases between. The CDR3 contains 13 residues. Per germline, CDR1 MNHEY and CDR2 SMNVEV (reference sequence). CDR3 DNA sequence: TGTGCCAGCAGTTTATTCCAAGGTTATGGCTACACCTTC. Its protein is CASSLFQGYGYTF.